This T cell receptor (beta chain) was recovered during a study of blood T cell repertoires in COVID-19. Using immunoSEQ multiplex PCR, the repertoire was profiled, and TCRdb retains in-frame clones only, with some absent. The sample lists some 300,000 clones, 75% to 90% occurring once. V shed 6 bases, J shed 5 bases, and the junction held 8 bases outside the gene matches. Germline assignment: CDR1 SNHLY and CDR2 FYNNEI. The CDR3 extends over 15 amino acids. A Seattle source enrolled patients during active infection and followed them longitudinally. Sequenced sample: peripheral blood. V and J are TRBV2 and TRBJ2-5, with 11 positions matching TRBD2. This clonotype was sampled from a woman in her seventies with COVID-19, enrolled during active disease. In DNA, the CDR3 is TGTGCCAGCAGGTCCCAGGCTAGCGGGGGGGAGACCCAGTACTTC. Translated: CASRSQASGGETQYF.